The rows below give T cell receptor beta chains drawn from one sample of a study of CD8+ T cells in alopecia areata. Method: immunoSEQ multiplex PCR; TCRdb's copy keeps in-frame clones and lacks some. In the table there are 200,000 to 250,000 clones, roughly 57% of which are singletons. The material was CD4+ T cells sorted from blood, obtained at week 0. These TCRs come from a human donor with alopecia areata. CDR3s include the opening cysteine and the closing phenylalanine or tryptophan. D genes are given only for firm matches. Clone size is given for some rows only: seen once, a few or many times, or a class if the clone is expanded.

CDR3 DNA,CDR3 protein,D gene,V gene,clone size,J gene
TGTGCCAGCAGCCGAGATGTAACTTCTGGGGCCAACGTCCTGACTTTC,CASSRDVTSGANVLTF,-,TRBV4-2,few,TRBJ2-6
TGCAGCGTGGGGGTATTGGTTACAGATACGCAGTATTTT,CSVGVLVTDTQYF,-,TRBV29-1,once,TRBJ2-3
TGTGCCAGCAGAACAGGGGGCGCGAGGTCCTACGAGCAGTACTTC,CASRTGGARSYEQYF,TRBD1,TRBV6-1,-,TRBJ2-7
TGTGCCTACTCTCGCTCCTACGAGCAGTACTTC,CAYSRSYEQYF,-,TRBV30,few,TRBJ2-7
TGTGCCAGCACCCGGGGGGTCTCTGGGGCCAACGTCCTGACTTTC,CASTRGVSGANVLTF,TRBD2,TRBV6-1,-,TRBJ2-6
TGTGCCAGCAATACGGGACAGGCAAACACAGATACGCAGTATTTT,CASNTGQANTDTQYF,TRBD1,TRBV27,-,TRBJ2-3
TGTGCCAGCAGGGAAGGGAGTAACTATTGCTACACCTTC,CASREGSNYCYTF,-,TRBV25-1,-,TRBJ1-2
TGTGCCAGCTCACCCCCGAGAGGACAGAGTGGAAACACCATATATTTT,CASSPPRGQSGNTIYF,-,TRBV18,-,TRBJ1-3
TGTGCCTGGAGTGTAGGGGGCCATAACAATGAGCAGTTCTTC,CAWSVGGHNNEQFF,TRBD1,TRBV30,few,TRBJ2-1
TGCAGCGTGGGACCAGGGGTTGGGGCCAACGTCCTGACTTTC,CSVGPGVGANVLTF,-,TRBV29-1,few,TRBJ2-6
TGTGCCAGCAGCTTAATGGGTCGGGACACTGAAGCTTTCTTT,CASSLMGRDTEAFF,-,TRBV7-3,-,TRBJ1-1